This T cell receptor (beta chain) was found in a study of persistence of HIV-infected CD4 T cells. Lysates of CMV-infected fibroblasts at around 9.8 ug/mL stimulated these cells. CD40L-negative CD69-negative CD45RO-high memory CD4+ T cells were sorted as populations depleted of antigen-responding cells. Sequencing used immunoSEQ version 4 in survey mode. Using immunoSEQ multiplex PCR, the repertoire was profiled, and TCRdb retains in-frame clones only, with some absent. The sample holds fewer than 40,000 clones, roughly 80% seen once. V gave up 4 bases and J gave up 4 bases; unmatched junction bases: 10. This CDR3 is 15 amino acids long. Germline V gives CDR1 SGHTS, CDR2 YDEGEE. As for this clone: Its antigen is still unknown.

This receptor was obtained from an adult woman with HIV who was CMV-seropositive. The gene calls are TRBV5-8 and TRBJ1-2, with TRBD1 matching over 7 bases. The starting material was CD4+ T cells sorted from PBMCs after approximately 19-hour stimulation, obtained from a patient who received antiretroviral therapy. The CDR3 region is CASSTDRVASYGYTF. The DNA for the CDR3 is TGTGCCAGCAGCACCGACAGGGTAGCTAGCTATGGCTACACCTTC.